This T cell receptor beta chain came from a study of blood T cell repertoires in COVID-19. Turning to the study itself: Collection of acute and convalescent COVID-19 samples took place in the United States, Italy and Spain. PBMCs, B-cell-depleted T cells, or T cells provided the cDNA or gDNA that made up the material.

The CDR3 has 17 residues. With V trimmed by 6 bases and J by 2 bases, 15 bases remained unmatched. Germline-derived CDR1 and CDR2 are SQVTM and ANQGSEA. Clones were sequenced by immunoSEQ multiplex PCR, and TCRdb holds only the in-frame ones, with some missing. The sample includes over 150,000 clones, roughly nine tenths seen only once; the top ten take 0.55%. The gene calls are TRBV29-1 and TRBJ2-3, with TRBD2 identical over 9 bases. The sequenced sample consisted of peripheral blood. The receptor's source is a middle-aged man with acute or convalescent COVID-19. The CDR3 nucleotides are TGCAGCGTCCGTGGGCGGGAGGGGGTCCCCCTCACAGATACGCAGTATTTT. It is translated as CSVRGREGVPLTDTQYF.